The clone carrying this TCR beta chain has ten or more counts. The antigen is unknown. Original processing notes: The distant-metastasis classifier for papillary thyroid cancer was built from CDR3 differences across clinicopathological groups. With MiXCR, TCRdb reprocessed the PCR reads. TCRdb assigned the V and J calls; the authors' analysis was not used. The data contain 60,000 or so clones, roughly 4.1% of them singletons. This sample is part of a study of metastatic and nonmetastatic thyroid tumors. Study-level background: Across peripheral blood and tumor or nodule tissue samples taken from malignant and benign thyroid patients, the repertoires were compared with one another.

Whole-study results and caveats: Patients with malignant thyroid tumors reportedly had significantly higher TCR beta diversity than those with benign nodules, in blood and tumor.

Germline V gives CDR1 SNHLY, CDR2 FYNNEI. The CDR3 is 11 amino acids. Deletions cut 6 bases from V and 3 bases from J, with 3 bases between. Thyroid surgery took place with no prior treatment in any patient. The sequence was collected from a female donor with papillary thyroid cancer or a benign thyroid nodule (not recorded which). Some clones in this sample may be carry-over from other donors' samples. The source material was blood. V usage is TRBV2 and J usage is TRBJ2-1; D is undetermined. The CDR3 spells CASRGYNEQFF. The CDR3 coding sequence is TGTGCCAGCAGAGGCTACAATGAGCAGTTCTTC.